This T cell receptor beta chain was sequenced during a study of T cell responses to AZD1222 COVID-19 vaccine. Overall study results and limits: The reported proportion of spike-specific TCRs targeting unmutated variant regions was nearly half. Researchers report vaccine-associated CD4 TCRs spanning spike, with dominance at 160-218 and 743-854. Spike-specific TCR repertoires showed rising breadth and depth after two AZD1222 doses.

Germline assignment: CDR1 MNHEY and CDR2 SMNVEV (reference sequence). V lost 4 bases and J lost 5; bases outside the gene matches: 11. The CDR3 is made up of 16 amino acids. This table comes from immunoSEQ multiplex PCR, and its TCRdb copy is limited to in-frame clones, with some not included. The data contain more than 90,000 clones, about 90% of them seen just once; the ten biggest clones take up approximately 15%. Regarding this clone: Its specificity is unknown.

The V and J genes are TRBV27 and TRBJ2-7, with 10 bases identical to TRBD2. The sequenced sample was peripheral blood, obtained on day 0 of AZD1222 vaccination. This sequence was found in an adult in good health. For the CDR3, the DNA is TGTGCCAGCAGTTCTGTTGCTAGCGGGAGTAGGGACGAGCAGTACTTC. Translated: CASSSVASGSRDEQYF.